The clone carrying this TCR beta chain was counted a few times. Its antigen remains unidentified. The CDR3 contains 15 residues. V lost 1 base and J 7 bases, leaving 14 bases between the germline ends. TCRdb itself ran the reads through MiXCR, one entry per CDR3 protein. Seen here are 350,000 to 450,000 distinct CDR3 sequences, roughly 20% observed once, and the top ten hold roughly 9%. The data stem from a study of T cell repertoires in cytomegalovirus infection. Study at large: Carrying CMV and the relevant HLA type showed in public TCR beta signatures. Findings and caveats of the study: Summed frequency of shared TCR beta families picked out CMV carriers who also had the relevant HLA.

The rearrangement uses TRBV12-3 or TRBV12-4 and TRBJ2-1; either TRBD1 or TRBD2 may fit D (6 bases each). The sequencing sample was made of PBMCs. The sequence was obtained from a human donor in good health (CMV status not recorded). Some clones in this sample may be carry-over from other donors' samples. The CDR3 here is CASSLGVEGGNEQFF. The CDR3 DNA is TGTGCCAGCAGTTTAGGGGTCGAGGGGGGAAATGAGCAGTTCTTC.